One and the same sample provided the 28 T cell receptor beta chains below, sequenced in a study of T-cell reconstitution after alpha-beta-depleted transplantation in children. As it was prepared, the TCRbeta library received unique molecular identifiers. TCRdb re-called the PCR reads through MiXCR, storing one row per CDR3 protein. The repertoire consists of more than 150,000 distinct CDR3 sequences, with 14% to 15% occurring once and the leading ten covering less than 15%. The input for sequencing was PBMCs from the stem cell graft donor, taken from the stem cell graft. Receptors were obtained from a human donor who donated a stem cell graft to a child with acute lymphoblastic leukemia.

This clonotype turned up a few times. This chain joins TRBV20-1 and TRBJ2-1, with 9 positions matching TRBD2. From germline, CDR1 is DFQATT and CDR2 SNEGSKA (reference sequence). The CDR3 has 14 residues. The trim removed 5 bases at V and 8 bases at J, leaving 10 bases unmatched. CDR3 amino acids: CSAFGVAGEDEQFF. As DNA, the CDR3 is TGCAGTGCTTTTGGTGTAGCGGGAGAGGATGAGCAGTTCTTC.

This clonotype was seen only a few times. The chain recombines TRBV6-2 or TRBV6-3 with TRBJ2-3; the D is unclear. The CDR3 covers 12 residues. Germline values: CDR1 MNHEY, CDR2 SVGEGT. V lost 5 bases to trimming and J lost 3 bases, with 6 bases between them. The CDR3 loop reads CASSLKTDTQYF. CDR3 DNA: TGTGCCAGCAGTCTGAAGACAGATACGCAGTATTTT.

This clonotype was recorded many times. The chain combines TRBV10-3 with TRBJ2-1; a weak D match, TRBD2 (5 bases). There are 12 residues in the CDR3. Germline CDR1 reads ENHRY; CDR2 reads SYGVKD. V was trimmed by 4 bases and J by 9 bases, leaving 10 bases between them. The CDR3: CAISGGLSEQFF. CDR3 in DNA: TGTGCCATCAGTGGCGGGCTAAGTGAGCAGTTCTTC.

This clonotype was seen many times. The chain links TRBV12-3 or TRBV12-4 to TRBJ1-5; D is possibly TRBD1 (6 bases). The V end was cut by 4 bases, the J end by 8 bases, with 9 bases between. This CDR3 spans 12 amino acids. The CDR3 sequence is CASSSPGEPQHF. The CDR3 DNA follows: TGTGCCAGCAGTTCACCAGGGGAGCCCCAGCATTTT.

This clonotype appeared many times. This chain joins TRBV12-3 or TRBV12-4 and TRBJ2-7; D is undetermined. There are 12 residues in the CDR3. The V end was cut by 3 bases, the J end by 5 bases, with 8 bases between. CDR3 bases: TGTGCCAGCAGTTTTGACCAGGACGAGCAGTACTTC. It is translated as CASSFDQDEQYF.

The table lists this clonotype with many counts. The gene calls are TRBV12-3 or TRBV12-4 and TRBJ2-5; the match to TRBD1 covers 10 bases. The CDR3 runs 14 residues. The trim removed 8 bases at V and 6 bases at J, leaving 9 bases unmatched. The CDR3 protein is CASGGTGEKKTQYF. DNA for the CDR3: TGTGCCAGCGGAGGGACAGGGGAGAAGAAGACCCAGTACTTC.

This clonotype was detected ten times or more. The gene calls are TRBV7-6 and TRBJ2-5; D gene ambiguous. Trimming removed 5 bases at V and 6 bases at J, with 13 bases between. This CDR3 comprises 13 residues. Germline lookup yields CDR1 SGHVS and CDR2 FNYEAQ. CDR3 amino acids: CASSRSDWQTQYF. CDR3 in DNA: TGTGCCAGCAGCCGAAGCGATTGGCAGACCCAGTACTTC.

The CDR3 DNA sequence: TGTGCCAGCAGTTTATGGGCTAGCGGGGTTCAAGAGACCCAGTACTTC. Translation gives CASSLWASGVQETQYF. The chain joins TRBV28 to TRBJ2-5; TRBD2 matches at 9 bases. The V segment lost 0 bases and the J segment 2 bases; nucleotides outside the gene matches: 4. The length of the CDR3 is 16 residues. Germline lookup yields CDR1 MDHEN and CDR2 SYDVKM.

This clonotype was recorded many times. CDR3 bases: TGTGCCAGCAGCTATGGGGACAGAGACTATGGCTACACCTTC. Translating it yields CASSYGDRDYGYTF. The genes are TRBV5-4 and TRBJ1-2; 7 nucleotides match TRBD1. After removal of 3 bases from V and 3 bases from J, the junction contained 5 bases not matched to a gene. Germline V gene data show CDR1 as SGHNT and CDR2 as YYREEE (reference sequence). The CDR3 length is 14 residues.

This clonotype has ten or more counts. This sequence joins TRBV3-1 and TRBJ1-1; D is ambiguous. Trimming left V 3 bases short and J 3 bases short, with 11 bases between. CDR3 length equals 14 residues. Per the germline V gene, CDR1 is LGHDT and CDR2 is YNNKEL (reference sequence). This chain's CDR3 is CASSQEGRHTEAFF. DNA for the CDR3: TGTGCCAGCAGCCAGGAAGGAAGGCACACTGAAGCTTTCTTT.

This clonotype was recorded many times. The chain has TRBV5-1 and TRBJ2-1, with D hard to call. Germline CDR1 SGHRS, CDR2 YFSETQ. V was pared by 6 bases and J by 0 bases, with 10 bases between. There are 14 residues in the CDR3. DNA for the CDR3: TGCGCCAGCAAGGAACAGAGCTCCTACAATGAGCAGTTCTTC. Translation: CASKEQSSYNEQFF.

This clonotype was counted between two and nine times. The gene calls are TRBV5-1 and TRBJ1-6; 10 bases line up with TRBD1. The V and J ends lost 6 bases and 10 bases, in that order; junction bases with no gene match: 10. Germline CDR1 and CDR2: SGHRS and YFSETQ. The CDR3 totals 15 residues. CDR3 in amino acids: CASTFDGTGVSPLHF. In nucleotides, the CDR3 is TGCGCCAGCACCTTTGACGGGACAGGGGTGTCACCCCTCCACTTT.

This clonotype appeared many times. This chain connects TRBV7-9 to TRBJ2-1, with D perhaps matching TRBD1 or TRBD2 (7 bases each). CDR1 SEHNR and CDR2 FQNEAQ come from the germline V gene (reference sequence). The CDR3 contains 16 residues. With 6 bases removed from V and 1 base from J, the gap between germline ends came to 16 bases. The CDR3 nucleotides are TGTGCCAGCAGGAGGGGGCGGGAGAGATCCTACAATGAGCAGTTCTTC. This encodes CASRRGRERSYNEQFF.

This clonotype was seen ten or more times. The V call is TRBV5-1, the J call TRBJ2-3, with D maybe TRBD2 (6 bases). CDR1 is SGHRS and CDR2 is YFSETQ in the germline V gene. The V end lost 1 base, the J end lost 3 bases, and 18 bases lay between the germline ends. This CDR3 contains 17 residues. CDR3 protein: CASSLFMSGGGTDTQYF. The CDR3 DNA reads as TGCGCCAGCAGCTTGTTTATGTCCGGGGGTGGAACAGATACGCAGTATTTT.

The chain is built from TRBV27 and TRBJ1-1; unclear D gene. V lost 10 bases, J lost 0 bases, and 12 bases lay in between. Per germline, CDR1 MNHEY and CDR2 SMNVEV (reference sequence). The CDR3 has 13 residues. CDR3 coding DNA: TGTGCCATCCCCGGGCTCTTGAACACTGAAGCTTTCTTT. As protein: CAIPGLLNTEAFF.

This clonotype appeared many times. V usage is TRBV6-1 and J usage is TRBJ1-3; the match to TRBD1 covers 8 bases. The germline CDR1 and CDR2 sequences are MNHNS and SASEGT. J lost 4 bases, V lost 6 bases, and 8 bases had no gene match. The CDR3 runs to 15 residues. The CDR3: CASRPDREGGNTIYF. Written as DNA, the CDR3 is TGTGCCAGCAGACCGGACAGGGAGGGCGGAAACACCATATATTTT.

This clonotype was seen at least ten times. CDR3 bases: TGCAGTGCTACCAGTCACCAGTTTGCGGGGTTAAGAGGGACTGAAGCTTTCTTT. This codes for CSATSHQFAGLRGTEAFF. J is TRBJ1-1 and V is TRBV20-1; D remains ambiguous. Trimming took 4 bases from V and 5 from J, leaving 29 bases between them. Germline V gene data show CDR1 as DFQATT and CDR2 as SNEGSKA (reference sequence). The CDR3 length is 18 residues.

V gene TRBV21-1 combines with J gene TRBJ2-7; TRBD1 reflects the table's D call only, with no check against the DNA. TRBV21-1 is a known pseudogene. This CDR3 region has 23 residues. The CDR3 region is CASSKLEEDNRGLPHTSSYEQYF. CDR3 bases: TGTGCCAGCAGCAAATTAGAAGAGGACAACAGGGGACTTCCCCATACGAGCTCCTACGAGCAGTACTTC.

CDR3 DNA: TGCGCCAGCAGTTTGACAGGGGCGCTGGGGCAGTACTTC. It specifies CASSLTGALGQYF. The rearrangement links TRBV10-2 to TRBJ2-7, with 8 bases lining up with TRBD1. The CDR3 is 13 amino acids. In germline, CDR1 is WSHSY, CDR2 SAAADI. V gave up 5 bases and J gave up 9 bases; unmatched junction bases: 9.

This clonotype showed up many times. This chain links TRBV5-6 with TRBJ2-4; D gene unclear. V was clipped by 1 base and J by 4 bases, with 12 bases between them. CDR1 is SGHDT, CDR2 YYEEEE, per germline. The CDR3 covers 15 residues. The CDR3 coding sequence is TGTGCCAGCAGCTTGTACCGGCCGAATAAAAACATTCAGTACTTC. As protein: CASSLYRPNKNIQYF.

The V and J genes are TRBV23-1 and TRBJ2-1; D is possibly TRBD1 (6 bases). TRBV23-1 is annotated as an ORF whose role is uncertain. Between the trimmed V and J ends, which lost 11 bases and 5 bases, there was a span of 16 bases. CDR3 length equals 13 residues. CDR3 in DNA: TGCGCCTGTAGGGCAGGGGATCACAATGAGCAGTTCTTC. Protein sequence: CACRAGDHNEQFF.

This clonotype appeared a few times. The CDR3 protein is CASSFDGRRGNEQFF. DNA of the CDR3: TGTGCCAGCAGCTTTGACGGGAGAAGGGGTAATGAGCAGTTCTTC. V is TRBV7-2 and J is TRBJ2-1; maybe TRBD2 (6 bases). The V gene's germline CDR1 is SGHTA and CDR2 FQGNSA. The V end was cut by 3 bases, the J end by 7 bases, with 16 bases between. The CDR3 spans 15 residues.

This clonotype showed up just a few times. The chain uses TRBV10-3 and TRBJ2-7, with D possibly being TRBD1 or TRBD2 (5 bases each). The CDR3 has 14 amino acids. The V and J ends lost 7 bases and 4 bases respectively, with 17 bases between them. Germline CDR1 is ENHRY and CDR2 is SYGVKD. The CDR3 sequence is CAITSWGPPYEQYF. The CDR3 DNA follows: TGTGCCATCACCTCGTGGGGACCGCCGTACGAGCAGTACTTC.

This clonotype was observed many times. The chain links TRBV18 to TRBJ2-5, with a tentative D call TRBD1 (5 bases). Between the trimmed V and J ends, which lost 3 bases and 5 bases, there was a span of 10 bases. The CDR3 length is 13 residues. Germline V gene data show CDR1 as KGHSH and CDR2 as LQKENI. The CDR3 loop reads CASSPGNRETQYF. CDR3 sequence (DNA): TGTGCCAGCTCACCGGGGAACAGGGAGACCCAGTACTTC.

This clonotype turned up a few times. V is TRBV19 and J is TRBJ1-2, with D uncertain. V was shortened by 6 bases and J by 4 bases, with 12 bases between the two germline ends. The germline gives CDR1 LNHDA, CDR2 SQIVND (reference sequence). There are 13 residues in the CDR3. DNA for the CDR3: TGTGCCAGTAGCAAGTGGAGTACCTATGGCTACACCTTC. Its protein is CASSKWSTYGYTF. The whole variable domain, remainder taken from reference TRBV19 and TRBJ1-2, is DGGITQSPKYLFRKEGQNVTLSCEQNLNHDAMYWYRQDPGQGLRLIYYSQIVNDFQKGDIAEGYSVSREKKESFPLTVTSAQKNPTAFYLCASSKWSTYGYTFGSGTRLTVV.

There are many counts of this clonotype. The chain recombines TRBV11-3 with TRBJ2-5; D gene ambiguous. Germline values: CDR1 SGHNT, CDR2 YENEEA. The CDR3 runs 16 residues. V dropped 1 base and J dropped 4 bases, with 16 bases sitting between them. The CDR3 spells CASSLGKGIIRETQYF. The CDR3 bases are TGTGCCAGCAGCTTAGGAAAGGGCATTATTAGAGAGACCCAGTACTTC. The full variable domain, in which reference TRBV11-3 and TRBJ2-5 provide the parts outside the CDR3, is EAGVVQSPRYKIIEKKQPVAFWCNPISGHNTLYWYLQNLGQGPELLIRYENEEAVDDSQLPKDRFSAERLKGVDSTLKIQPAELGDSAVYLCASSLGKGIIRETQYFGPGTRLLVL.

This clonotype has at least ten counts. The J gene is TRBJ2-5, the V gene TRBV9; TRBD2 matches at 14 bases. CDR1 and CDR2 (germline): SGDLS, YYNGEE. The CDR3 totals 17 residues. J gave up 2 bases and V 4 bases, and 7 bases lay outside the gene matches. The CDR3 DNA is TGTGCCAGCAGCCCAGCGAGGACTAGCGGGAGGCAAGAGACCCAGTACTTC. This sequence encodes CASSPARTSGRQETQYF.

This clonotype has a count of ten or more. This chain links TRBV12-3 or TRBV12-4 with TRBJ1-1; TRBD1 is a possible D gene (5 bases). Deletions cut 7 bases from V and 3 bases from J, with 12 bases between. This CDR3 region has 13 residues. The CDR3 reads CASKRDGYTEAFF. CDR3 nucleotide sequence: TGTGCCAGCAAAAGGGACGGGTACACTGAAGCTTTCTTT.